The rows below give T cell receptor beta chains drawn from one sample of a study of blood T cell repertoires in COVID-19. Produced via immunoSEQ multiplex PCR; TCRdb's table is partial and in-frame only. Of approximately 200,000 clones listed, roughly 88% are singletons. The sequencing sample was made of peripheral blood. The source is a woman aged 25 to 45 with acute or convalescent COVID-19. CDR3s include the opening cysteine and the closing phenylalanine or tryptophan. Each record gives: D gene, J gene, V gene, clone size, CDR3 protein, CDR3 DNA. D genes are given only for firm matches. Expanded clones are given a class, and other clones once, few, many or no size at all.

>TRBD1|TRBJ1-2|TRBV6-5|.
CASRRTGTYGYTF
TGTGCCAGCAGGCGGACAGGGACCTATGGCTACACCTTC
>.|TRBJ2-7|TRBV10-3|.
CAITTTPSRYEQYF
TGTGCCATCACCACGACTCCTTCTAGGTACGAGCAGTACTTC
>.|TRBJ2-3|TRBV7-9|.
CASSLTRDTQYF
TGTGCCAGCAGCTTAACTAGGGATACGCAGTATTTT
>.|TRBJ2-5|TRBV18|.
CASSPPGLTSGETQYF
TGTGCCAGCTCACCCCCGGGACTTACATCTGGGGAGACCCAGTACTTC
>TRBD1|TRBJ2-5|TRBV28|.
CASATGGPEGETQYF
TGTGCCAGCGCTACAGGGGGCCCCGAGGGGGAGACCCAGTACTTC
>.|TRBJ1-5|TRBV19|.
CASAGNGLGQPQHF
TGTGCCAGTGCCGGGAACGGGCTAGGTCAGCCCCAGCATTTT
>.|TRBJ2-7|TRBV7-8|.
CASSLSVGESYEQYF
TGTGCCAGCAGCTTATCGGTGGGAGAGTCTTACGAGCAGTACTTC
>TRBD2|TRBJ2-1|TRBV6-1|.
CASSEELAGGQQEQFF
TGTGCCAGCAGTGAGGAACTAGCGGGAGGTCAGCAGGAGCAGTTCTTC
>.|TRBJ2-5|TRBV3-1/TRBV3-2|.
CASSRRRDEETQYF
TGTGCCAGCAGCCGAAGGAGGGACGAAGAGACCCAGTACTTC
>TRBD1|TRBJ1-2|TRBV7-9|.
CASSLAWGQGGGYTF
TGTGCCAGCAGCTTAGCTTGGGGACAGGGGGGAGGCTACACCTTC
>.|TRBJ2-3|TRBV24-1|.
CATSVGRHTDTQYF
TGTGCCACCAGTGTCGGGAGACACACAGATACGCAGTATTTT
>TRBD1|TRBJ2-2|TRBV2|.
CASSYGTGGELFF
TGTGCCAGCTCATATGGGACAGGCGGGGAGCTGTTTTTT
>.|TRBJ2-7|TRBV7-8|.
CASSLKPVRVYEQYF
TGTGCCAGCAGCCTGAAACCGGTCCGGGTCTACGAGCAGTACTTC
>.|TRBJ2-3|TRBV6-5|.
CASLKPVTDTQYF
TGTGCCAGCTTAAAGCCCGTCACAGATACGCAGTATTTT
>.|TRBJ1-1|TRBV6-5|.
CASSSGRVLGEAFF
TGTGCCAGCAGTTCGGGCAGGGTGCTGGGAGAAGCTTTCTTT
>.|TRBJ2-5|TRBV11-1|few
CASSFTGEETQYF
TGTGCCAGCAGCTTCACCGGGGAAGAGACCCAGTACTTC
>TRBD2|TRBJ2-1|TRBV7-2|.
CAGTPAPRLAIEFF
TGTGCCGGCACCCCAGCCCCCCGACTAGCGATCGAGTTCTTC
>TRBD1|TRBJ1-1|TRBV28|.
CASTPGQAFMNTEAFF
TGTGCCAGTACACCGGGACAGGCCTTCATGAACACTGAAGCTTTCTTT
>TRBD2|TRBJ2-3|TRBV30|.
CAWGTSGGTDTQYF
TGTGCCTGGGGGACTAGCGGGGGCACAGATACGCAGTATTTT
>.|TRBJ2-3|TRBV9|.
CASSVAVDTQYF
TGTGCCAGCAGCGTAGCCGTCGATACGCAGTATTTT
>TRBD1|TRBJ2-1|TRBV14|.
CASSPRGQGNNEQFF
TGTGCCAGCAGCCCTCGGGGACAGGGGAACAATGAGCAGTTCTTC
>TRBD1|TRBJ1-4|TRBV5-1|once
CASSGTDNEKLFF
TGCGCCAGCAGCGGGACAGATAATGAAAAACTGTTTTTT
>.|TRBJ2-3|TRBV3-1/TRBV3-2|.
CASTSTRRGADTQYF
TGTGCCAGCACTTCGACTAGAAGGGGCGCAGATACGCAGTATTTT
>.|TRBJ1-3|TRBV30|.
CAWSVMSSGNTIYF
TGTGCCTGGAGTGTTATGAGCTCTGGAAACACCATATATTTT
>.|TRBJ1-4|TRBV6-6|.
CASSYQARDLFF
TGTGCCAGCAGTTATCAGGCACGCGACCTGTTTTTT
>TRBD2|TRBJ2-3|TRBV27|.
CASSIRGTGSGGGTQYF
TGTGCCAGCAGTATAAGGGGTACGGGAAGTGGGGGGGGTACGCAGTATTTT
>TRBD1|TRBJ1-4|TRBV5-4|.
CASSTQGGGLFF
TGTGCCAGCAGCACACAGGGGGGGGGACTGTTTTTT
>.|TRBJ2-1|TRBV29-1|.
CSVNAEGAPYNEQFF
TGCAGCGTCAACGCGGAGGGGGCACCCTACAATGAGCAGTTCTTC
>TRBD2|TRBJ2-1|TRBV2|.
CASSLAGLNEQFF
TGTGCCAGCAGTTTAGCGGGACTCAATGAGCAGTTCTTC
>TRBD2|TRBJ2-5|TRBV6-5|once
CASSYAGVDYVTQYF
TGTGCCAGCAGTTACGCGGGAGTCGACTACGTGACCCAGTACTTC
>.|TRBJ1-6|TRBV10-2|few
CASTLDSFYNSPLHF
TGCGCCAGCACACTGGACAGTTTCTATAATTCACCCCTCCACTTT
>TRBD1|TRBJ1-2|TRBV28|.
CASIATGDPLPWGYTF
TGTGCCAGCATCGCGACAGGGGACCCCCTCCCCTGGGGCTACACCTTC